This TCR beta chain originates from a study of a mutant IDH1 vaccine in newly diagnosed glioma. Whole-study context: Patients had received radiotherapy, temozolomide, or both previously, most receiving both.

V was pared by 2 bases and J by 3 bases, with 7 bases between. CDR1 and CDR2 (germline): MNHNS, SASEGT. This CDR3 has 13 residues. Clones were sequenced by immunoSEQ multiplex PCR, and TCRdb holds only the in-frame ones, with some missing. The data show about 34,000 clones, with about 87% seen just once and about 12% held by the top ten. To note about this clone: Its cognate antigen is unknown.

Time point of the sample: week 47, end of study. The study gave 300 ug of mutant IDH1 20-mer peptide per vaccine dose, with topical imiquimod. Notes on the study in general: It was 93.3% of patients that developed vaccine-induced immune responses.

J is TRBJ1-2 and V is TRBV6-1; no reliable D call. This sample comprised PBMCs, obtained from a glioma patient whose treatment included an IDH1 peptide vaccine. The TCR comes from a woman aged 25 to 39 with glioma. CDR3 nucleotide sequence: TGTGCCAGCAGTGAAAGGGAATACTATGGCTACACCTTC. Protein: CASSEREYYGYTF.